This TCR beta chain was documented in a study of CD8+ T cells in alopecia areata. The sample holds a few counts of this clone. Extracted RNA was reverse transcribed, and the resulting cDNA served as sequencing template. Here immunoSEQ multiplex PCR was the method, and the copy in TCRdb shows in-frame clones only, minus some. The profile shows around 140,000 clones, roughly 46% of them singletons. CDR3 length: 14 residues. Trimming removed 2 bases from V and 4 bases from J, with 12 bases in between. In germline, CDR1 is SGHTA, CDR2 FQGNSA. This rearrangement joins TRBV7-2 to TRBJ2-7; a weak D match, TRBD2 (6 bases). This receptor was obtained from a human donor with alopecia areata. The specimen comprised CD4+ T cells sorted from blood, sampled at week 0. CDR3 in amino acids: CASSLRAGQYEQYF. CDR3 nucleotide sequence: TGTGCCAGCAGCTTACGAGCGGGCCAATACGAGCAGTACTTC.